Only one count was recorded for the clone carrying this TCR beta chain. V gave up 4 bases and J gave up 1 base, with 8 bases separating them. The CDR3 is 14 amino acids. Germline CDR1 SGHDT, CDR2 YYEEEE. The repertoire was sequenced with immunoSEQ multiplex PCR; TCRdb's copy has only in-frame clones and lacks some. This repertoire shows approximately 120,000 clones, around nine tenths found once; its top ten account for 17%. This specimen comes from a study of control samples from healthy donors and cancer patients. V and J are TRBV5-6 and TRBJ2-2; D perhaps matches TRBD1 (5 bases). The receptor was isolated from a woman in her forties or fifties in good health. Sample: blood. The CDR3 is CASSPTGNTGELFF. The CDR3 DNA reads TGTGCCAGCAGCCCTACAGGGAACACCGGGGAGCTGTTTTTT. Using reference TRBV5-6 and TRBJ2-2 for the parts outside the CDR3, the full variable domain is DAGVTQSPTHLIKTRGQQVTLRCSPKSGHDTVSWYQQALGQGPQFIFQYYEEEERQRGNFPDRFSGHQFPNYSSELNVNALLLGDSALYLCASSPTGNTGELFFGEGSRLTVL.